This paragraph reports one T cell receptor beta chain. This receptor's antigen is unknown. Base qualities are not provided; no much larger clone lies one nucleotide away. This entry belongs to a study of cytomegalovirus exposure and HLA in healthy donors (dated by TCRdb to the late 2010s). For the study in its entirety: An earlier analysis of several hundred of the donors reported approximately 300 Gb of sequence data and around 110 million unique TCR beta sequences obtained from some 170 million T cells. An early release that covered several hundred HLA-typed donors contained about 300 gigabases of sequencing data and about 84 million unique TCR sequences. The genetic ancestry cluster associated with self-reported Caucasian donors included roughly 84% of the 300 to 400 genotyped donors. The study was designed to test whether signatures of past pathogen exposure could be identified by cataloging public T cell receptors. Using immunosequencing, the study profiled T cell repertoires from about 610 subjects and related those repertoires to cytomegalovirus serostatus. In addition to the first cohort of roughly 700 subjects, a separate validation cohort of 100 to 150 different subjects was used. To predict cytomegalovirus infection status, the study brought together high-throughput TCR immunosequencing, statistical association of individual TCRs with disease status, and machine learning. A later analysis re-analyzed previously published TCR beta repertoires from 666 donors and added high-resolution HLA genotyping to study TCR occurrence patterns. The later analysis used no new phenotypic data to find candidate immune exposures, relying instead on TCR beta sequences and their occurrence across donors. In an earlier analysis of more than 550 of the donors, high-throughput TCR beta sequencing was used to judge whether each TCR beta V gene segment behaved as functional or pseudogenic. Alongside the repertoire data, information on donor age, sex, ethnicity and CMV serostatus was compiled. A later genetic analysis took genome-wide SNP genotypes for about three fifths of the roughly 670 donors and used that subset as a discovery cohort. Every repertoire in the discovery cohort had been generated on one and the same sequencing platform. HLA typing included class I and class II loci at four-digit resolution. Typing coverage varied by locus: 629-630 donors for A, B, C, DRB1 and DQB1; 500 to 550 for DQA1; around 570 for DPA1; 450 to 480 for DPB1. Five DR-DQ haplotypes were handled as single units for association and clustering because linkage in the cohort was strong. Among about 370 genotyped donors of the cohort, an average of approximately 240,000 unique TCR beta nucleotide sequences was sequenced per donor, of which roughly 17% were non-productive. The full study reports these points: The sequencing pipeline was judged likely to have produced a cluster of highly shared sequence variants as a technical artifact. An association between a missense DCLRE1C variant and V-gene and J-gene trimming of TCR beta chains was found in a later genetic analysis and replicated in an independent cohort. In an earlier analysis of several hundred of the donors, most TCR beta V segments were observed in productive rearrangements about 87% or about 30% of the time, broadly matching IMGT annotations. Most TCR sequences were observed very rarely across donors, whereas some public TCRs were present in many individuals. In a later analysis, most CMV-associated TCR beta chains were found to appear HLA-restricted, with HLA associations seemingly driven largely by CMV exposure. In a later analysis, HLA-associated TCR beta chains were found to be more clonally expanded and to have lower generation probabilities than equally common non-associated chains. Linkage disequilibrium might explain the correlated functional status among segregating V segments, but an unknown experimental factor could not be ruled out. A later analysis associated 15,000 to 20,000 TCR beta sequences with specific HLA alleles at a false discovery rate of 0.05. According to the authors, the approach could potentially be generalized to other disease states and immunological phenotypes. Because some donors lacked HLA typing at each locus, the association tests relied only on the typed subset. Assigning TCR associations to individual alleles was difficult when HLA alleles, especially DR and DQ, strongly co-occurred. The 87-base-pair reads could not distinguish some IMGT-functional V segments, including TRBV6-2 and TRBV6-3, so those segments were excluded. In a later genetic analysis, fewer N-insertions in productive TCRs were reported among donors in an Asian-associated ancestry cluster than the roughly 710-donor mean. CMV serostatus was the only immune exposure information available for the cohort. Because counts were too low, about 18 rarely observed V segments, including chromosome 9 orphons, were left out of the earlier analysis of 500 to 650 of the donors. Cytomegalovirus status was reported to be diagnosed by the classifier with high specificity and sensitivity in both the original and validation cohorts. According to a later analysis, TCR association rates differed among HLA loci, with DRB1 alleles showing the most associated TCRs and HLA-C alleles showing the fewest. A further reported finding was that TCR beta sequences accurately predicted the HLA-A and HLA-B alleles for most subjects in the first cohort. The presence/absence analyses assumed that sequencing depth was roughly uniform across donors, and that assumption may not be true. Only TCR beta chains were sequenced in this cohort, and the absence of alpha or paired-chain data limited detectable features. In the study, approximately 160 TCR beta chains were listed as associated with cytomegalovirus. According to a later analysis, parvovirus B19, influenza, CMV and Epstein-Barr virus appeared linked to several top co-occurrence clusters. A few of the identified cytomegalovirus-associated TCR beta chains were confirmed in vitro to be specific for cytomegalovirus antigens.

Reading from cysteine to phenylalanine, the CDR3 counts 15 amino acids. The CDR3 DNA has 45 bases and is translated from base 1. Reading the germline V gene gives CDR1 SGHRS and CDR2 YFSETQ. V loses 0 bases at its end and J loses 7 bases; junction bases beyond the gene matches: 7. The cohort comprised 550 to 700 healthy bone marrow donors. Cohort members were all nominally healthy when sampled, although unrecorded immune exposures were likely present. The donor tested CMV seropositive and was one of the 289 seropositive cohort members. Every donor gave a peripheral blood sample, and the peripheral blood mononuclear cells from that sample were used for TCR beta sequencing. The Qiagen DNeasy Blood Extraction Kit was used to extract genomic DNA from the blood cell samples. The library was made by the immunoSEQ multiplex PCR assay. A mixture of 60 forward primers for TCR Vbeta segments and 13 reverse primers for TCR Jbeta segments was used in the multiplex PCR. Amplification of the CDR3 region of rearranged TCR beta genes was performed with a multiplex PCR assay on genomic DNA. The Illumina HiSeq System was used to sequence the amplified TCR beta libraries as 87-base-pair reads. Turning to the authors' computational methods: A later analysis tallied 70 million to 100 million unique TCR beta chains across the 660 or so repertoires, and about 10 million of those chains were shared by two or more donors. Raw reads were error-corrected and collapsed into unique sequences with a nearest-neighbor algorithm that merged closely related sequences to remove PCR and sequencing errors. CDR3 sequences were aligned to IMGT reference sequences to assign V, D and J gene segments. For a sequence to be retained, a match of at least six nucleotides was required to both a V gene segment and a J gene segment. A rearrangement was called productive if the CDR3 had no stop codons and remained in frame with V and J, and every other rearrangement was called non-productive. CDR3 was defined according to IMGT convention as the region running from the second conserved V-encoded cysteine to the conserved J-encoded phenylalanine. Sequences without an unambiguous match to a single V gene segment were excluded from the earlier analysis of a few hundred of the donors. In an earlier analysis of approximately 560 of the donors, a V segment was called functional when productive rearrangements were above 56.7%, and segregating when the standard deviation between donors exceeded 5%. A statistical classification framework was developed to diagnose cytomegalovirus status using the catalog of TCR beta chain sequences. V and J gene assignment, in a later analysis, came from comparing TCR nucleotide sequences with IMGT/GENE-DB human TR gene sequences. Using the TCRdist pipeline, a later analysis assigned CDR3 sequences along with most-parsimonious VDJ recombination scenarios. A later analysis defined each TCR beta chain by its CDR3 amino acid sequence plus V-gene family, and excluded reads lacking a unique V-gene family. A later analysis removed 592 highly shared, low-generation-probability nucleotide sequences to deal with suspected cross-contamination and a sequencing artifact. For each public chain, a later analysis derived a clonal expansion index from normalized ranks of inferred template counts within each repertoire. In a later analysis, generation probabilities were computed using a VDJ recombination model fitted to out-of-frame rearrangements, and the results were checked against IGoR. A later analysis scored TCR-TCR, TCR-HLA and TCR-CMV co-occurrence with hypergeometric tests, applying a repertoire-size bias correction to TCR pairs. In a later analysis, false discovery rates were estimated by permuting HLA or CMV assignments 20 times. In a later analysis, co-occurring TCRs were grouped using DBSCAN, and TCRdist sequence similarity was added for clustering within HLA-allele-positive subsets. Repertoires with fewer than 30,000 or more than 120,000 public chains were left out of co-occurrence clustering, as were five repertoires with anomalous nucleotide sharing. In TCRdb, the immuneACCESS table is reduced to in-frame sequences with V and J assigned. These tables do not hold every clone; where another copy was compared, an unresolved V gene accounts for under half, and the others remain unexplained. V and J calls and clone size are copied from that table; D and trimming were computed from the DNA. The sample data list some 140,000 clones, and 80% of these were observed just once. Together, the top ten hold roughly 13% of the sample.

Sample: PBMCs. This sequence originates from a young man in good health and CMV-seropositive. The chain was built from TRBV5-1 and TRBJ2-1; TRBD2 aligns with 7 central bases. This receptor has the CDR3 CASSLASRGSNEQFF. The sequenced DNA: TGCGCCAGCAGCTTGGCCTCGCGCGGGAGTAATGAGCAGTTCTTC.